This TCR beta chain was documented in a study of patients and donors after allogeneic stem cell transplantation (dated by TCRdb to 2020 to 2021). Preparation of the library involved RT-PCR. Data came from a NextSeq 550. In TCRdb, the public reads were trimmed at Q25 with fastp and aligned with MiXCR, with productive beta chains retained. Each CDR3 protein appears once, grouped with its most common genes and DNA. The sample contains approximately 210,000 distinct CDR3 sequences, 35% to 50% of them found a single time. 33% of the sample comes from the top ten. V and J lose 1 base and 6 bases, and a span of 9 bases separates them. The CDR3 runs 14 residues from the cysteine to the phenylalanine. Of the read, only the CDR3 DNA is kept; its 42 bases are in frame from base 1. Sequences SEHNR (CDR1) and FQNEAQ (CDR2) are obtained from the germline V gene (reference sequence). As regards this clonotype: Its antigen is unknown. No base qualities exist here, and no much larger clone lies one base off it.

This sequence uses TRBV7-9 and TRBJ2-2; the D segment cannot be called with confidence. Source material: blood, either unsorted or a sorted T cell fraction (not recorded which). This TCR was recovered from a human donor who was either an allogeneic HSCT recipient or a stem cell or donor lymphocyte infusion donor (not recorded which). It is not recorded whose cells these are; they may come from a transplant donor. The CDR3 region: CASSLEGTAGELFF. The sequenced DNA: TGTGCCAGCAGCTTAGAGGGAACGGCCGGGGAGCTGTTTTTT.